Shown below are 11 T cell receptor beta chains from a single sample sequenced in a study of PD-L1 blockade in urothelial cancer. Time point noted: pretreatment peripheral blood. The assay was immunoSEQ multiplex PCR, and TCRdb's table has in-frame clones only and misses some. The profile shows 35,000 to 40,000 clones, 80% to 90% of them singletons. The sample here was PBMCs, taken around atezolizumab (anti-PD-L1) treatment. The origin of the receptors is a man in his sixties with urothelial cancer.

This clone was detected a few times. J is TRBJ2-2 and V is TRBV6-1; no firm D call. CDR3 length: 11 residues. Germline V gene lookup returns CDR1 MNHNS and CDR2 SASEGT. Between the trimmed V and J ends, which lost 7 bases and 10 bases, there was a span of 10 bases. CDR3 loop: CASTRREELFF. In nucleotides, the CDR3 is TGTGCCAGCACCCGCCGCGAGGAGCTGTTTTTT.

This clone was counted only a few times. The chain recombines TRBV6-5 with TRBJ1-4, with unresolved D. The CDR3 loop spans 15 amino acids. In germline, CDR1 is MNHEY, CDR2 SVGAGI. V dropped 6 bases and J dropped 7 bases, with 18 bases sitting between them. The CDR3 DNA is TGTGCCAGCAGCCCCGGGGAGGGTAGAGGTGAAAAACTGTTTTTT. Protein: CASSPGEGRGEKLFF.

The chain joins TRBV7-2 to TRBJ2-5, with D uncertain. V was clipped by 1 base and J by 7 bases, with 16 bases between them. Per the germline V gene, CDR1 is SGHTA and CDR2 is FQGNSA. The CDR3 length is 15 residues. CDR3 loop: CASSLERGQLSTQYF. The CDR3 bases are TGTGCCAGCAGCTTAGAGCGAGGCCAGTTGTCGACCCAGTACTTC. Looking up the rest from reference TRBV7-2 and TRBJ2-5 gives the full variable domain: GAGVSQSPSNKVTEKGKDVELRCDPISGHTALYWYRQSLGQGLEFLIYFQGNSAPDKSGLPSDRFSAERTGGSVSTLTIQRTQQEDSAVYLCASSLERGQLSTQYFGPGTRLLVL.

This clone was recorded a few times. The genes are TRBV5-4 and TRBJ1-1; possibly TRBD1 for D (5 bases). There are 16 residues in the CDR3. V dropped 4 bases and J dropped 1 base, with 17 bases sitting between them. Germline values: CDR1 SGHNT, CDR2 YYREEE (reference sequence). The chain's CDR3 is CASSAGPGGTNTEAFF. The CDR3 coding sequence is TGTGCCAGCAGCGCGGGACCAGGAGGGACGAACACTGAAGCTTTCTTT.

This chain links TRBV28 with TRBJ1-4; 8 nucleotides agree with TRBD1. V was clipped by 2 bases and J by 7 bases; unmatched bases: 9. The CDR3 sequence is 16 residues long. Germline loops: CDR1 MDHEN, CDR2 SYDVKM. The CDR3 DNA is TGTGCCAGCAGTTTAACCTCAGGGGGCGCTTTTGAAAAACTGTTTTTT. Protein product: CASSLTSGGAFEKLFF.

The count of this clone is one. The rearrangement links TRBV4-1 to TRBJ2-7, with a possible D match to TRBD1 (5 bases). V lost 1 base and J 1 base, leaving 8 bases between the germline ends. The CDR3 spans 14 residues. CDR1 and CDR2 from the germline V gene are MGHRA and YSYEKL. The CDR3 reads CASSQVDRSYEQYF. The CDR3 region has the DNA TGCGCCAGCAGCCAAGTCGACAGATCCTACGAGCAGTACTTC.

This clone was picked up one time. The chain is built from TRBV30 and TRBJ2-7; D possibly corresponds to TRBD1 (6 bases). Germline-derived CDR1 and CDR2 are GTSNPN and SVGIG (reference sequence). This CDR3 region has 17 residues. The germline V and J ends were trimmed by 1 base and 0 bases, with 19 bases remaining between them. The CDR3 spells CAWSEGISGTFSYEQYF. DNA of the CDR3: TGTGCCTGGAGTGAGGGAATCTCCGGGACATTCTCCTACGAGCAGTACTTC.

The chain combines TRBV28 with TRBJ2-2, with D perhaps TRBD1 (5 bases). V gave up 7 bases and J gave up 0 bases, with 18 bases separating them. The CDR3 covers 17 residues. CDR1 is MDHEN, CDR2 SYDVKM, per germline. The CDR3 DNA reads as TGTGCCAGCACACTGCGCGTTGGGGCTTCGAACACCGGGGAGCTGTTTTTT. It is translated as CASTLRVGASNTGELFF.

This clone appeared a single time. V usage is TRBV5-4 and J usage is TRBJ2-3, with D perhaps TRBD2 (5 bases). This CDR3 contains 19 residues. The V gene lost 4 bases and the J gene lost 0 bases, with 24 bases spanning the gap. Germline values: CDR1 SGHNT, CDR2 YYREEE (reference sequence). CDR3 nucleotide sequence: TGTGCCAGCAGCCTCTCCCCCGGGAAAGGGAGTTTAAGCACAGATACGCAGTATTTT. This gives the protein CASSLSPGKGSLSTDTQYF.

DNA for the CDR3: TGTGCCAGCACCCCGAATTTTGCGAGAGCAGGGGAGTCACCCCTCCACTTT. Its protein product is CASTPNFARAGESPLHF. The rearrangement uses TRBV25-1 and TRBJ1-6; a possible D gene is TRBD1 (6 bases). The germline gives CDR1 MGHDK, CDR2 SYGVNS. The CDR3 has 17 residues. Trimming cost V 7 bases and J 10 bases, with 26 bases left between them.

A single count supports this clone. The rearrangement links TRBV27 to TRBJ1-2, with a possible D match to TRBD1 (5 bases). CDR3 length equals 13 residues. Germline V gene sequence: CDR1 MNHEY, CDR2 SMNVEV (reference sequence). The V end was cut by 4 bases, the J end by 2 bases, with 8 bases between. The CDR3 coding sequence is TGTGCCAGCAGTTCTTCAGGGAACTATGGCTACACCTTC. Amino acid sequence: CASSSSGNYGYTF.